One and the same sample provided the 29 T cell receptor beta chains below, sequenced in a study of read filtering for tumor transcriptome and immune sequencing. Molecular barcoded adaptors covering alpha/delta and beta/gamma chains were used on roughly 400 ng RNA. TCRdb passed the reads through MiXCR, listing each CDR3 protein once. Among more than 35,000 distinct CDR3 sequences listed, approximately 12% were seen once. Sequenced: a population of CD138-negative cells sorted from bone marrow. The receptor set was obtained from a donor at least 40 years old with multiple myeloma.

This clonotype was seen more than once but under ten times. A read error is possible here, since a much larger clone lies one base away. The rearrangement uses TRBV7-2 and TRBJ2-1, with 7 bases aligning to TRBD1. Germline lookup yields CDR1 SGHTA and CDR2 FQGNSA. CDR3 size: 15 residues. In DNA form, the CDR3 reads TGTGCCAGCAGCCCGCCCGAGGGGGCCAACAATGGGCAGTTCTTC. Amino acid sequence: CASSPPEGANNGQFF.

This clonotype was counted at least ten times. The chain joins TRBV28 to TRBJ1-4; D gene uncertain. Germline-derived CDR1 and CDR2 are MDHEN and SYDVKM. V was shortened by 3 bases and J by 8 bases, with 16 bases between the two germline ends. This CDR3 contains 15 residues. The DNA for the CDR3 is TGTGCCAGCAGTTTCCGACCGGCCGGAGGGGAAAAACTGTTTTTT. It translates to CASSFRPAGGEKLFF. The whole variable domain, remainder taken from reference TRBV28 and TRBJ1-4, is DVKVTQSSRYLVKRTGEKVFLECVQDMDHENMFWYRQDPGLGLRLIYFSYDVKMKEKGDIPEGYSVSREKKERFSLILESASTNQTSMYLCASSFRPAGGEKLFFGSGTQLSVL.

This clonotype was recorded at least ten times. This chain links TRBV20-1 with TRBJ2-7; 7 positions match TRBD2. There are 13 residues in the CDR3. After removal of 0 bases from V and 2 bases from J, the junction contained 1 base not matched to a gene. The V gene's germline CDR1 is DFQATT and CDR2 SNEGSKA (reference sequence). The CDR3 nucleotides read TGCAGTGCTAGAGATGGGGGGGCCTACGAGCAGTACTTC. Amino acids: CSARDGGAYEQYF.

The chain joins TRBV6-5 to TRBJ2-2, with TRBD2 matching 7 bases. This CDR3 is built from 18 residues. The trim removed 3 bases at V and 3 bases at J, leaving 13 bases unmatched. Germline CDR1 and CDR2: MNHEY and SVGAGI. Written as DNA, the CDR3 is TGTGCCAGCAGTTATCGGGGGGTTGGGGCAGGGCACACCGGGGAGCTGTTTTTT. Residues: CASSYRGVGAGHTGELFF.

In its sample, this clonotype was seen many times. CDR3 protein: CAWSPVAGAYNEQFF. The CDR3, as DNA: TGTGCCTGGAGTCCCGTAGCGGGAGCTTACAATGAGCAGTTCTTC. J is TRBJ2-1 and V is TRBV30; 9 nucleotides match TRBD2. Trimming removed 2 bases from V and 4 bases from J; junction bases left unmatched: 6. The CDR3 has 15 amino acids. Germline V gives CDR1 GTSNPN, CDR2 SVGIG (reference sequence).

The sample holds many counts of this clonotype. The rearrangement uses TRBV12-3 or TRBV12-4 and TRBJ2-5; the D is unclear. With 5 bases removed from V and 0 bases from J, the gap between germline ends came to 13 bases. This CDR3 is 15 amino acids long. CDR3 bases: TGTGCCAGCAGTGGCCCCACGACGTACCAAGAGACCCAGTACTTC. This codes for CASSGPTTYQETQYF.

This clonotype was seen many times. This chain connects TRBV7-3 to TRBJ2-1; 11 bases fit TRBD1. The CDR3 length is 15 residues. With V trimmed by 4 bases and J by 7 bases, 6 bases remained unmatched. CDR1 is SGHTA and CDR2 is FQGTGA in the germline V gene. The CDR3 spells CASSSAGQGGNEQFF. The CDR3 DNA reads TGTGCCAGCAGCTCCGCGGGACAGGGGGGGAATGAGCAGTTCTTC.

This clonotype has a count of ten or more. V usage is TRBV5-1 and J usage is TRBJ2-7; 11 bases fit TRBD1. The length of the CDR3 is 16 residues. Germline CDR1 and CDR2: SGHRS and YFSETQ. The junction had 4 bases not matched to a gene; V was cut back by 1 base and J by 1 base. CDR3 DNA: TGCGCCAGCAGCTTGTCTGGACAGGGGGCTTCCTACGAGCAGTACTTC. This encodes CASSLSGQGASYEQYF.

This clonotype was seen many times. Possible read error: a much larger clone is one base away. The J gene is TRBJ2-1, the V gene TRBV13; either TRBD1 or TRBD2 may supply D (5 bases each). The CDR3 totals 12 residues. CDR1 and CDR2 from the germline V gene are PRHDT and FYEKMQ (reference sequence). CDR3 sequence (DNA): TGTGCCAGCAGCCAGGGACCAAATGGGCAGTTCTTC. Its translation is CASSQGPNGQFF.

This clonotype came up many times. CDR3 DNA: TGCGCCAGCAGCTTAGACAGCGTCTCTGGAAACACCATATATTTT. As protein: CASSLDSVSGNTIYF. V usage is TRBV5-1 and J usage is TRBJ1-3; maybe TRBD1 (5 bases). This CDR3 spans 15 amino acids. Germline V gene sequence: CDR1 SGHRS, CDR2 YFSETQ. V was cut by 2 bases and J by 0 bases, with 9 bases left in between.

This clonotype was seen many times. The gene calls are TRBV7-3 and TRBJ2-5; D is uncertain. The germline V gene has CDR1 SGHTA and CDR2 FQGTGA. The length of the CDR3 is 14 residues. V lost 3 bases and J 4 bases, leaving 12 bases between the germline ends. CDR3 region: CASSLSGWRETQYF. For the CDR3, the DNA is TGTGCCAGCAGCTTGAGTGGGTGGCGAGAGACCCAGTACTTC.

This clonotype was seen ten or more times. V is TRBV6-1 and J is TRBJ2-1; D may be TRBD2 (5 bases). V lost 4 bases to trimming and J lost 10 bases, with 17 bases between them. The CDR3 runs to 14 residues. Germline CDR1 reads MNHNS; CDR2 reads SASEGT. CDR3 residues: CASSARPSGSEQFF. As DNA, the CDR3 is TGTGCCAGCAGTGCGCGCCCATCGGGAAGCGAGCAGTTCTTC.

This clonotype was recorded at least ten times. One base away lies a much larger clone, so this may be a sequencing read error. This CDR3 is missing its conserved last phenylalanine or tryptophan, likely due to a read error. The V gene is TRBV7-2, the J gene TRBJ2-1; D gene unclear. Germline lookup yields CDR1 SGHTA and CDR2 FQGNSA. The CDR3 loop spans 17 amino acids. Between the trimmed V and J ends, which lost 4 bases and 0 bases, there was a span of 16 bases. The CDR3 DNA sequence: TGTGCCAGCAGCTCCCGACCTAACACAGTCTCCTACAATGAGCAGTTCCTC. This translates into CASSSRPNTVSYNEQFL.

Concerning this clonotype itself: This may come from a read error, since a much larger clone is one base off. This chain uses TRBV7-9 with TRBJ2-1, with TRBD1 as a possible D gene (5 bases). This CDR3 comprises 16 residues. Looked up from germline, CDR1 is SEHNR and CDR2 is FQNEAQ (reference sequence). The V end was cut by 1 base, the J end by 0 bases, with 10 bases between. CDR3 protein: CASSLVQGSSYNEQFF. The CDR3 DNA is TGTGCCAGCAGCTTAGTCCAGGGTAGCTCCTACAATGAGCAGTTCTTC. Full variable domain (remainder filled in from reference TRBV7-9 and TRBJ2-1): DTGVSQNPRHKITKRGQNVTFRCDPISEHNRLYWYRQTLGQGPEFLTYFQNEAQLEKSRLLSDRFSAERPKGSFSTLEIQRTEQGDSAMYLCASSLVQGSSYNEQFFGPGTRLTVL.

This clonotype was counted ten times or more. CDR3 sequence: CSAIKGGPQPQHF. The CDR3 DNA follows: TGCAGTGCGATCAAGGGAGGCCCTCAGCCCCAGCATTTT. The chain joins TRBV20-1 to TRBJ1-5; D unresolved. CDR3 length equals 13 residues. Germline V lookup: CDR1 DFQATT, CDR2 SNEGSKA (reference sequence). V lost 6 bases, J lost 6 bases, and 15 bases lay in between.

This clonotype was seen many times. The chain carries TRBV20-1 and TRBJ2-3; 11 nucleotides line up with TRBD2. Trimming at V came to 5 bases and at J to 4 bases, leaving 8 bases not matched to a gene. The CDR3 has 15 amino acids. CDR1 and CDR2 from the germline V gene are DFQATT and SNEGSKA (reference sequence). CDR3 amino acids: CSAGRTSGWPDTQYF. The CDR3 nucleotides read TGCAGTGCTGGAAGGACTAGCGGGTGGCCAGATACGCAGTATTTT.

This clonotype came up many times. This chain links TRBV4-1 with TRBJ1-2; D gene unclear. Per the germline V gene, CDR1 is MGHRA and CDR2 is YSYEKL. Trimming took off 0 bases at V and 3 bases at J, with 14 bases between the two ends. The CDR3 runs to 16 residues. The CDR3: CASSQERRTGHYGYTF. The CDR3 bases are TGCGCCAGCAGCCAAGAGAGGAGGACTGGACACTATGGCTACACCTTC.

The chain recombines TRBV7-2 with TRBJ1-5; D perhaps matches TRBD1 (5 bases). V lost 6 bases and J lost 1, with 13 bases in between. This CDR3 is built from 15 residues. CDR1 and CDR2 from the germline V gene are SGHTA and FQGNSA. The CDR3 reads CASSSGGLSNQPQHF. The CDR3, as DNA: TGTGCCAGCAGTTCCGGGGGGTTGAGCAATCAGCCCCAGCATTTT.

This clonotype has only a few counts. A clone one base away is much larger, so this may be a read error. The chain uses TRBV28 and TRBJ1-1; the match to TRBD1 covers 7 bases. The germline V gene has CDR1 MDHEN and CDR2 SYDVKM. The CDR3 loop spans 14 amino acids. The DNA of the CDR3 is TGTGCCAGCCGACAGGGACCGAGGAACGCTGAAGCTTTCTTT. Its protein product is CASRQGPRNAEAFF.

This clonotype has a count of ten or more. The chain combines TRBV20-1 with TRBJ1-5; TRBD1 matches at 10 bases. Germline V lookup: CDR1 DFQATT, CDR2 SNEGSKA (reference sequence). V trimming: 1 base; J trimming: 7 bases; junction bases outside the gene matches: 7. The CDR3 spans 15 residues. CDR3 region: CSARVEGQGNQPQHF. The CDR3 DNA follows: TGCAGTGCTAGAGTCGAGGGACAGGGGAACCAGCCCCAGCATTTT.

This clonotype has a count of ten or more. The rearrangement uses TRBV10-3 and TRBJ2-5; 12 nucleotides align to TRBD1. V was clipped by 8 bases and J by 2 bases; unmatched bases: 3. Per germline, CDR1 ENHRY and CDR2 SYGVKD. CDR3 length equals 14 residues. CDR3 bases: TGTGCCATCCGGGACAGGGGGCTTCAAGAGACCCAGTACTTC. This translates into CAIRDRGLQETQYF.

The V gene is TRBV29-1, the J gene TRBJ2-5; D is perhaps TRBD2 (6 bases). From germline, CDR1 is SQVTM and CDR2 ANQGSEA. Trimming stripped 3 bases from V and 5 bases from J, with 10 bases between. This CDR3 has 12 residues. CDR3 sequence (DNA): TGCAGCGTTGACGGGGGACTGGAGACCCAGTACTTC. This gives the protein CSVDGGLETQYF.

This clonotype was seen at least ten times. The chain is built from TRBV6-5 and TRBJ2-1; 8 bases align to TRBD1. Unmatched junction bases numbered 6, after V lost 3 bases and J lost 2 bases. The CDR3 runs 16 residues. Germline V gene lookup returns CDR1 MNHEY and CDR2 SVGAGI. This CDR3 reads CASSYVGQGTYNEQFF. DNA for the CDR3: TGTGCCAGCAGTTATGTTGGACAGGGTACCTACAATGAGCAGTTCTTC.

This clonotype was recorded many times. The chain couples TRBV7-2 to TRBJ1-6, with 7 bases matching TRBD1. Germline CDR1 SGHTA, CDR2 FQGNSA. The V gene end was trimmed by 1 base and the J gene end by 9 bases; junction bases not matched to a gene: 3. There are 14 residues in the CDR3. CDR3: CASSLGTGASPLHF. Written as DNA, the CDR3 is TGTGCCAGCAGCTTAGGGACAGGAGCTTCACCCCTCCACTTT. Full variable domain (rest looked up from reference TRBV7-2 and TRBJ1-6): GAGVSQSPSNKVTEKGKDVELRCDPISGHTALYWYRQSLGQGLEFLIYFQGNSAPDKSGLPSDRFSAERTGGSVSTLTIQRTQQEDSAVYLCASSLGTGASPLHFGNGTRLTVT.

This clonotype has at least ten counts. One junction end does not reproduce the germline sequence, and a read error may be involved. The chain combines TRBV4-2 with TRBJ2-3; 7 nucleotides line up with TRBD1. The CDR3 has 13 amino acids. Germline lookup yields CDR1 LGHNA and CDR2 YNFKEQ. CDR3 loop: CASSQTGDDRAGF. CDR3 sequence (DNA): TGTGCCAGCAGCCAGACAGGAGACGACAGGGCGGGTTTT.

This clonotype was picked up many times. The CDR3 is CASSPRQGGTDTQYF. The CDR3 bases are TGTGCCAGCTCACCTCGACAGGGGGGAACAGATACGCAGTATTTT. The chain employs TRBV18 and TRBJ2-3; 9 bases fit TRBD1. The CDR3 length is 15 residues. Germline V CDR1 and CDR2: KGHSH, LQKENI. Losses at the gene ends were 3 bases for V and 3 bases for J; bases not matched to a gene: 4.

Ten or more counts support this clonotype. J is TRBJ2-2 and V is TRBV18; D gene uncertain. Germline V gives CDR1 KGHSH, CDR2 LQKENI. With 1 base removed from V and 0 bases from J, the gap between germline ends came to 6 bases. The CDR3 totals 15 residues. CDR3 in DNA: TGTGCCAGCTCACCACGGGCGGCGAACACCGGGGAGCTGTTTTTT. Protein: CASSPRAANTGELFF.

Worth noting for this clonotype: With a much larger clone just one base away, this may be a read error. The chain has TRBV2 and TRBJ1-6; D unclear. Germline V CDR1 and CDR2: SNHLY, FYNNEI. CDR3 length: 12 amino acids. CDR3 coding DNA: TGTGCCAGCAGCGCTAGGTCCTCACCCCGCCACTTT. The encoded protein is CASSARSSPRHF. The whole variable domain, remainder taken from reference TRBV2 and TRBJ1-6, is EPEVTQTPSHQVTQMGQEVILRCVPISNHLYFYWYRQILGQKVEFLVSFYNNEISEKSEIFDDQFSVERPDGSNFTLKIRSTKLEDSAMYFCASSARSSPRHFGNGTRLTVT.

This clonotype was picked up many times. The gene calls are TRBV5-5 and TRBJ2-1, with 7 bases that match TRBD1. Germline CDR1 SGHKS, CDR2 YYEKEE (reference sequence). Unmatched junction bases numbered 5, after V lost 5 bases and J lost 3 bases. CDR3 length: 14 residues. In DNA, the CDR3 is TGTGCCAGCAGGTACAGGGGTATCTACAATGAGCAGTTCTTC. Translation: CASRYRGIYNEQFF.